The sequence of this T cell receptor (beta chain) was determined in a study of cytomegalovirus exposure and HLA in healthy donors. The PCR employed 60 Vbeta primers together with 13 Jbeta primers. TCRdb's copy holds only in-frame clones and misses some; the assay was immunoSEQ multiplex PCR. Of around 150,000 clones listed, about 66% are singletons. Points from the study as a whole: A missense variant in DCLRE1C was later tied to TCR beta V- and J-gene trimming.

Regarding this clone: The antigen is not known.

The CDR3 contains 13 residues. The V and J ends lost 4 bases and 2 bases respectively, with 9 bases between them. The germline CDR1 and CDR2 sequences are LNHDA and SQIVND (reference sequence). This TCR was sampled from a human donor in good health. The chain couples TRBV19 to TRBJ2-7; a possible D gene is TRBD1 (5 bases). Sequenced sample: PBMCs. The CDR3 bases are TGTGCCAGTAGTAGGAGACAGACCTACGAGCAGTACTTC. Amino acid sequence: CASSRRQTYEQYF.